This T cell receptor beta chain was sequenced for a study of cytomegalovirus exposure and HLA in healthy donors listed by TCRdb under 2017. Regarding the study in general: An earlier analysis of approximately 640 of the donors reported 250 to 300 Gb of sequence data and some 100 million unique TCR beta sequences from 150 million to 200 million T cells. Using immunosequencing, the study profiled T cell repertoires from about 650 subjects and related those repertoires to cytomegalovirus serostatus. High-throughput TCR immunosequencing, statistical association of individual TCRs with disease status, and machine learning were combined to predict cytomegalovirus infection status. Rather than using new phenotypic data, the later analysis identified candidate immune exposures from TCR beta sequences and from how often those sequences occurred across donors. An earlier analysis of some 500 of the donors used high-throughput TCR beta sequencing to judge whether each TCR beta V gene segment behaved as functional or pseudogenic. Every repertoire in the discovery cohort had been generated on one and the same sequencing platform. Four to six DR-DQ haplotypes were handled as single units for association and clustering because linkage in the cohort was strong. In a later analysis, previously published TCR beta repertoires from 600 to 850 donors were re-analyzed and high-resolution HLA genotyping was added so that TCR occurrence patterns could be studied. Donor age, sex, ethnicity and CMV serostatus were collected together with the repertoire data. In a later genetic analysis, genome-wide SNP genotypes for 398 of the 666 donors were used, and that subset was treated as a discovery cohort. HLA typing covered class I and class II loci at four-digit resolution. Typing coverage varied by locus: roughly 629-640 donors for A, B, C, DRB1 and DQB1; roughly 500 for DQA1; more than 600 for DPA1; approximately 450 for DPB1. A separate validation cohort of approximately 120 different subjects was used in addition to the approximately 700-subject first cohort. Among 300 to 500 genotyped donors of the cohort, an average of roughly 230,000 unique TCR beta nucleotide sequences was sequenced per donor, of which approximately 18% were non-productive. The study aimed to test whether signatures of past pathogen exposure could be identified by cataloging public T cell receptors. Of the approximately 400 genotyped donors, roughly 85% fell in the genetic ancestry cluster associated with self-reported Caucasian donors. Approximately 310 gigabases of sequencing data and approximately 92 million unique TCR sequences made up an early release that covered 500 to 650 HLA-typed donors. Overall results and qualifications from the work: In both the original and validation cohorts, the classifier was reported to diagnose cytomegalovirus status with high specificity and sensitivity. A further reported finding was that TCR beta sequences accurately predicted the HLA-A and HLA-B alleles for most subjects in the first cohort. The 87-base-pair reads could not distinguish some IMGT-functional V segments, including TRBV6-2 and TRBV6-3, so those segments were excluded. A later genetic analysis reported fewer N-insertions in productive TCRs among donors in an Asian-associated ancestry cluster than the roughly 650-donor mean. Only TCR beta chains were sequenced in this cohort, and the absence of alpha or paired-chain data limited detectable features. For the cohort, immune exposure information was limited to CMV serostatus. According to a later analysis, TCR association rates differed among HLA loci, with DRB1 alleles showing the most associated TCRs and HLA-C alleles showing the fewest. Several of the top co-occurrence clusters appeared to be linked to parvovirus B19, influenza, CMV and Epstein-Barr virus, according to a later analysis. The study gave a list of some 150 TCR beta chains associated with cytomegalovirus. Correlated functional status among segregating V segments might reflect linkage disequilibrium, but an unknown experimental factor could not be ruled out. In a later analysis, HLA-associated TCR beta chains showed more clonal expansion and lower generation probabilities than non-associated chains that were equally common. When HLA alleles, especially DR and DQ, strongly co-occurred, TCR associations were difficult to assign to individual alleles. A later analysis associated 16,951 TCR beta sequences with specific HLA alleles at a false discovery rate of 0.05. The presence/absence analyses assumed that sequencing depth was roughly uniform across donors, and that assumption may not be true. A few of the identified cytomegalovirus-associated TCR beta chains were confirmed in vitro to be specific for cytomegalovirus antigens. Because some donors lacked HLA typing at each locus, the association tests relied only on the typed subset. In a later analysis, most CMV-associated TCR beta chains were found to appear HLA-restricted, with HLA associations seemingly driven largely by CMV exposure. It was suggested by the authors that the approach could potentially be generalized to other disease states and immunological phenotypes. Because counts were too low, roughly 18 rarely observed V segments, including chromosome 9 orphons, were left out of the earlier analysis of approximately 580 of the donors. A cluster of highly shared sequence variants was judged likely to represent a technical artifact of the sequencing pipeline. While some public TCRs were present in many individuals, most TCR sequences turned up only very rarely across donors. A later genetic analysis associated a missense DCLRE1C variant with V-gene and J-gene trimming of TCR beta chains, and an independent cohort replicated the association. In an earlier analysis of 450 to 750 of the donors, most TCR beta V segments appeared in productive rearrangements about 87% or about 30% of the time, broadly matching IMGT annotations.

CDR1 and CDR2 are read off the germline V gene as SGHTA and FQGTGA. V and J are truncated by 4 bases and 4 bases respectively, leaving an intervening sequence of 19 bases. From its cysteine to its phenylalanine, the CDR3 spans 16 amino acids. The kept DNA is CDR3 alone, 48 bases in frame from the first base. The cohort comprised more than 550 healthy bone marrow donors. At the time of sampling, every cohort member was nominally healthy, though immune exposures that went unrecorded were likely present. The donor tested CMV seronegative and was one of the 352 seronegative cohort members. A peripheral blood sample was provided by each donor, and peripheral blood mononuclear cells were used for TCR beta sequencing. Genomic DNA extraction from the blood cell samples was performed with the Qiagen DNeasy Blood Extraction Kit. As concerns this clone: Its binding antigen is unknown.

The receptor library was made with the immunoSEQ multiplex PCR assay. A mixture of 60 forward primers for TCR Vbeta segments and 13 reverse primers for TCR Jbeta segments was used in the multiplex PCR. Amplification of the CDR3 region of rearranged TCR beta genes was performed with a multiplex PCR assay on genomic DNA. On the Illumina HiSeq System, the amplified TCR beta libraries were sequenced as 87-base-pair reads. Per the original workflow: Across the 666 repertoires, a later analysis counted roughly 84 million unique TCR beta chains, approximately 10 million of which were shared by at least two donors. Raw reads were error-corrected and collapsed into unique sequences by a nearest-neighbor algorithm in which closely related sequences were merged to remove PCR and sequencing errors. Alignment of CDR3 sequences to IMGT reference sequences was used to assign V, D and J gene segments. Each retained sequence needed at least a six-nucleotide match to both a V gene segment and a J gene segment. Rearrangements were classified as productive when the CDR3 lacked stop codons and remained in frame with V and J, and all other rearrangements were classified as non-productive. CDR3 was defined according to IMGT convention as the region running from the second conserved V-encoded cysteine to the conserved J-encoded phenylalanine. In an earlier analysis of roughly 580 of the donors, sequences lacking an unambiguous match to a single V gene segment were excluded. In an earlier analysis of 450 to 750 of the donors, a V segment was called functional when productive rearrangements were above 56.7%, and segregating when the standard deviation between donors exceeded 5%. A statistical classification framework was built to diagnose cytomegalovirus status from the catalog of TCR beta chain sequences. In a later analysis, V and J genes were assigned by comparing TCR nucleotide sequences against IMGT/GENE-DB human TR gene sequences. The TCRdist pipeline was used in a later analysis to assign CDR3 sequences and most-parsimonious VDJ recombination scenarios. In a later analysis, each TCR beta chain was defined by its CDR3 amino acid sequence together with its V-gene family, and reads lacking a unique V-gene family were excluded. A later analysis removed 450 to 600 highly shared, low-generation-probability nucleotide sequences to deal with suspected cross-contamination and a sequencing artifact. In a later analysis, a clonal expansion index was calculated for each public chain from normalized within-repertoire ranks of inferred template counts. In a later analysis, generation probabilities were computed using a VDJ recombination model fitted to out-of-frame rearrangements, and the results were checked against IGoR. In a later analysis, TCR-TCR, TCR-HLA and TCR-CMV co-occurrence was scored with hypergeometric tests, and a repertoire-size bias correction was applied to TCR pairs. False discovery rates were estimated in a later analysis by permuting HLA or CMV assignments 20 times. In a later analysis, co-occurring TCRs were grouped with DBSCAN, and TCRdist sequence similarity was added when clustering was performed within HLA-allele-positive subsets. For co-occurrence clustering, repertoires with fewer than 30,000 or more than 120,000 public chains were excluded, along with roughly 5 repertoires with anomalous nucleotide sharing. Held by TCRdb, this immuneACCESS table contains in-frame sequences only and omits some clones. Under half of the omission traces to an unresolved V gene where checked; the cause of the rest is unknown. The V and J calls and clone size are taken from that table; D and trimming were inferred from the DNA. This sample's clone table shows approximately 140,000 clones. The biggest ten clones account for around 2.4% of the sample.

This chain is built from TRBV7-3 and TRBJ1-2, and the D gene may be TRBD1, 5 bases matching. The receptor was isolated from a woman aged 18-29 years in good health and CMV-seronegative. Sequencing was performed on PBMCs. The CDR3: CASSSLLTGIGYGYTF. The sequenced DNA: TGTGCCAGCAGCTCCCTCTTAACAGGTATTGGCTATGGCTACACCTTC.